This TCR beta chain originates from a study of blood T cell repertoires in COVID-19. Whole-study context: T cells, B-cell-depleted T cells, or PBMCs provided the cDNA or gDNA that served as material.

Followed longitudinally, the Seattle patients had been enrolled during active infection. The assay was immunoSEQ multiplex PCR, and TCRdb's table has in-frame clones only and misses some. The sample yields about 110,000 clones, 70% to 80% seen once. The CDR3 contains 13 residues. With 10 bases clipped from V and 5 bases from J, the junction kept 7 bases outside the gene matches. CDR1 and CDR2 (germline): MNHEY, SMNVEV (reference sequence). Source material: peripheral blood. The rearrangement uses TRBV27 and TRBJ2-2, with 7 bases aligning to TRBD1. This TCR came from a man older than 75 with COVID-19, enrolled during active disease. The CDR3 spells CATADRRTGELFF. The DNA of the CDR3 is TGTGCCACCGCGGACAGGAGGACCGGGGAGCTGTTTTTT.